This paragraph covers one T cell receptor beta chain sequence. Its specificity is not known. The sample belongs to a study of OX40 agonist ivuxolimab in advanced cancers. Study information: A male proportion of about 80% was recorded, with mean age roughly 60 years and range roughly 23 to 85. Study-wide points: Undetermined was the antigen specificity of the expanded peripheral T cells.

The CDR3 consists of 16 residues. Germline V CDR1 and CDR2: SGHDN, FVKESK. V gave up 0 bases and J gave up 4 bases; unmatched junction bases: 7. Using immunoSEQ multiplex PCR, the repertoire was profiled, and TCRdb retains in-frame clones only, with some absent. This sample has tens of thousands of clones; 75% to 90% occur once, and the top ten carry around 7.2%. The V gene is TRBV14, the J gene TRBJ1-2; 8 nucleotides match TRBD1. The source material was CD4+ or CD8+ T cells sorted from blood, sampled in a trial of the OX40 agonist ivuxolimab. The TCR comes from an adult with an advanced solid tumor such as melanoma, head and neck, liver or kidney cancer. CDR3 DNA: TGTGCCAGCAGCCAAGACTCTAAAGACAGGGGCTATGGCTACACCTTC. Its translation: CASSQDSKDRGYGYTF.